The sequence of this T cell receptor beta chain was determined in a study of Ad26.COV2.S vaccination and SARS-CoV-2 variants. Study as a whole: Ad26.COV2.S arm of COV1001 included the donor. The study gave Ad26.COV2.S intramuscularly, once or twice 56 days apart.

The repertoire was sequenced with immunoSEQ multiplex PCR; TCRdb's copy has only in-frame clones and lacks some. The sample holds around 340,000 clones, 80% to 90% seen once. The sample holds a few counts of this clone. No antigen is known for it. Study outcomes and limitations: Spike-specific TCR breadth was greater in vaccine than placebo recipients. Vaccinees reportedly had broad spike-specific CD8+ and CD4+ T cell responses.

Treatment: roughly 19 received Ad26.COV2.S at low or high dose, single or two shots; about five received placebo; per-sample allocation not given. Day 63 after the first vaccine or placebo injection was the time point for sampling. CDR1 DFQATT and CDR2 SNEGSKA come from the germline V gene (reference sequence). CDR3 length equals 11 residues. Trimming stripped 7 bases from V and 6 bases from J, with 12 bases between. The chain links TRBV20-1 to TRBJ1-1; D unresolved. The TCR sequence derives from a person between 18 and 65 years old who received the Ad26.COV2.S COVID-19 vaccine or a placebo. This specimen consisted of peripheral blood, obtained in a trial of Ad26.COV2.S vaccine versus placebo. CDR3 nucleotide sequence: TGCAGTGTCCCCTTCCAAGCTGAAGCTTTCTTT. Protein sequence: CSVPFQAEAFF.